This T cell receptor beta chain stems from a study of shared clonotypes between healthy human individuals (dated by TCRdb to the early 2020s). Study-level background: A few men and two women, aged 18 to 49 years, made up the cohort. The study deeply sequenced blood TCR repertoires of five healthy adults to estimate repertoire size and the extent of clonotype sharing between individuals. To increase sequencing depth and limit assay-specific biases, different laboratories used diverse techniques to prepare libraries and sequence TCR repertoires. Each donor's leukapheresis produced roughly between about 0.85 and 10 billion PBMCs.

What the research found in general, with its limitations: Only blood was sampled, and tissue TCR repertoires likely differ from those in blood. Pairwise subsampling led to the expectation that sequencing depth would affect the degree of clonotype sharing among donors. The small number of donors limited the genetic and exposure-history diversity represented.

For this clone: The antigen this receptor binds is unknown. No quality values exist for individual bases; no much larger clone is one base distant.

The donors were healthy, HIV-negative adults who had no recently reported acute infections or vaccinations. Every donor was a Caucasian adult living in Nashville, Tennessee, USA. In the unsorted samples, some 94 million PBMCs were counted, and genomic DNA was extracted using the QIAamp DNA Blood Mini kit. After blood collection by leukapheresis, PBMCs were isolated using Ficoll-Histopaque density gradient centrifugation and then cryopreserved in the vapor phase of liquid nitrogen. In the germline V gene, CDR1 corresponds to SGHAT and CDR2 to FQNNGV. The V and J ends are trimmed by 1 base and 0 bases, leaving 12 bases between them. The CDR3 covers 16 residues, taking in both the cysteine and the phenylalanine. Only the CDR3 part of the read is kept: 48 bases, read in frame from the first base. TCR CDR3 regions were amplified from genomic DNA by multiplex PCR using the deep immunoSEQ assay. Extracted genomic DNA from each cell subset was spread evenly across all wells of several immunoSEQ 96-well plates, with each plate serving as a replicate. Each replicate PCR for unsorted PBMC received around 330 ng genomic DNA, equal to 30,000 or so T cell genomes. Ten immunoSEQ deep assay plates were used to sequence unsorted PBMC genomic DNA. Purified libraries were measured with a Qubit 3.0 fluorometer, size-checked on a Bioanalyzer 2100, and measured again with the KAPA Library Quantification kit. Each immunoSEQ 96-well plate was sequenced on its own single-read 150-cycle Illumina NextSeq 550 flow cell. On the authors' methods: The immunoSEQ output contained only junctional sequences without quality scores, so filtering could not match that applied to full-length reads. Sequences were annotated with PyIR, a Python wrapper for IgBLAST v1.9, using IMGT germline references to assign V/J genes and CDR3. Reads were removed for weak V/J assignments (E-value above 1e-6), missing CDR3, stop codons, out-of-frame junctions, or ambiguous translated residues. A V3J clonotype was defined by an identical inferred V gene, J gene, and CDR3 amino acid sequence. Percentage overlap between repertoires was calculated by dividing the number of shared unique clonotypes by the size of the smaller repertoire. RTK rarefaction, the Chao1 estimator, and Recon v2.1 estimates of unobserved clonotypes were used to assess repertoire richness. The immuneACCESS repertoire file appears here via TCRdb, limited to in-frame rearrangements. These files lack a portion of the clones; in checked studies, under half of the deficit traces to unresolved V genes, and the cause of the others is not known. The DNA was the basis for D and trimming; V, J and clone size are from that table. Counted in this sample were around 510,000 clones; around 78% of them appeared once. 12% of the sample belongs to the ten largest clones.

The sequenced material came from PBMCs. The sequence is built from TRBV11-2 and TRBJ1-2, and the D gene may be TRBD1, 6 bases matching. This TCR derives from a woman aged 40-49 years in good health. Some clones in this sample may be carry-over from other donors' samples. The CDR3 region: CASSLGFRGANYGYTF. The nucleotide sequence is TGTGCCAGCAGCTTAGGGTTCAGGGGAGCTAACTATGGCTACACCTTC.